A selection of T cell receptor beta chains follows, all from one sample in a study of blood T cell repertoires in COVID-19. TCRdb's table, derived via immunoSEQ multiplex PCR, lists solely in-frame clones and lacks some. The data show tens of thousands of clones, with roughly four fifths seen just once and more than 13% held by the top ten. The specimen sequenced was peripheral blood. Source of these receptors: a man at least 80 years old with acute or convalescent COVID-19. Both conserved end residues are part of each CDR3. D genes are given only for firm matches. Size tells how often a clone was seen (once, few, many) or the class of an expanded clone, and some rows leave it out.

j_call	d_call	v_call	clone_size	cdr3_aa	cdr3_nt
TRBJ1-5	.	TRBV28	.	CASSPSTSGGGYIQPQHF	TGTGCCAGCAGTCCATCCACATCTGGAGGAGGGTACATTCAGCCCCAGCATTTT
TRBJ2-1	TRBD2	TRBV5-1	.	CASSVSGASYNEQFF	TGCGCCAGCAGCGTTAGCGGGGCTTCCTACAATGAGCAGTTCTTC
TRBJ2-7	TRBD1	TRBV20-1	.	CSASFGQGNSEQYF	TGCAGTGCTAGTTTTGGACAGGGGAATAGCGAGCAGTACTTC
TRBJ1-2	TRBD1	TRBV29-1	.	CSVEDLGGGYYGYTF	TGCAGCGTTGAAGATTTAGGGGGCGGGTACTATGGCTACACCTTC
TRBJ1-6	TRBD1	TRBV3-1/TRBV3-2	.	CASSQRTGNNSPLHF	TGTGCCAGCAGCCAACGGACAGGGAATAATTCACCCCTCCACTTT
TRBJ1-2	.	TRBV6-2/TRBV6-3	.	CASSYRGDSYGYTF	TGTGCCAGCAGTTACCGGGGGGACTCCTATGGCTACACCTTC
TRBJ2-1	TRBD2	TRBV4-1	.	CASQTGRTNEQFF	TGCGCCAGCCAAACCGGGAGGACCAATGAGCAGTTCTTC
TRBJ1-1	.	TRBV3-1/TRBV3-2	.	CASSQGSRVTEAFF	TGTGCCAGCAGCCAGGGTAGCAGGGTTACTGAAGCTTTCTTT
TRBJ2-7	TRBD1	TRBV30	.	CAWSPIGGQGVSQYF	TGTGCCTGGAGCCCCATAGGGGGACAGGGGGTCTCGCAGTACTTC
TRBJ1-1	.	TRBV7-6	.	CASSPTWNTEAFF	TGTGCCAGCAGCCCCACATGGAACACTGAAGCTTTCTTT
TRBJ2-3	.	TRBV5-1	.	CASSWDQGSDTQYF	TGCGCCAGCAGCTGGGACCAGGGGTCAGATACGCAGTATTTT
TRBJ1-2	TRBD1	TRBV12-3/TRBV12-4	many	CASSSGTAYGYTF	TGTGCCAGCAGTTCAGGGACAGCCTATGGCTACACCTTC
TRBJ1-5	TRBD1	TRBV18	.	CASSRQGALNQPQHF	TGTGCCAGCTCAAGACAGGGGGCCCTTAATCAGCCCCAGCATTTT
TRBJ1-1	.	TRBV5-1	once	CASSLRTNTEAFF	TGCGCCAGCAGCTTACGGACTAACACTGAAGCTTTCTTT
TRBJ2-3	.	TRBV7-9	.	CASSPLSDTQYF	TGTGCCAGCAGCCCTCTTTCTGATACGCAGTATTTT
TRBJ1-1	TRBD1	TRBV15	.	CATSRGQGAGNTEAFF	TGTGCCACCAGCAGAGGGCAGGGGGCGGGGAACACTGAAGCTTTCTTT
TRBJ2-1	TRBD1	TRBV19	.	CASRRTGDQYNEQFF	TGTGCCAGTAGAAGGACAGGGGATCAGTACAATGAGCAGTTCTTC
TRBJ2-3	.	TRBV6-5	.	CASRVRGTDTQYF	TGTGCCAGCAGAGTCAGGGGCACAGATACGCAGTATTTT
TRBJ1-2	.	TRBV3-1/TRBV3-2	.	CASSQDINYGYTF	TGTGCCAGCAGCCAAGATATTAACTATGGCTACACCTTC
TRBJ1-1	.	TRBV29-1	once	CSFGRNTEAFF	TGCAGCTTTGGCAGAAACACTGAAGCTTTCTTT
TRBJ2-3	TRBD1	TRBV5-1	.	CASSLVRGPSTDTQYF	TGCGCCAGCAGCTTGGTAAGGGGGCCTAGCACAGATACGCAGTATTTT
TRBJ1-4	.	TRBV11-1	.	CASSWGANEKLFF	TGTGCCAGCAGTTGGGGAGCTAATGAAAAACTGTTTTTT
TRBJ2-3	.	TRBV5-1	.	CASSLEAGSSTDTQYF	TGCGCCAGCAGCTTGGAGGCCGGGTCTAGCACAGATACGCAGTATTTT
TRBJ1-2	.	TRBV18	.	CASSPTGNNYGYTF	TGTGCCAGCTCACCTACAGGGAATAACTATGGCTACACCTTC
TRBJ1-3	TRBD1	TRBV18	.	CASSSGQGAGNTIYF	TGTGCCAGCTCGTCGGGACAGGGGGCTGGAAACACCATATATTTT
TRBJ2-7	TRBD1	TRBV14	.	CASSQRRGGRGDEQYF	TGTGCCAGCAGCCAGAGACGAGGGGGCAGAGGCGACGAGCAGTACTTC
TRBJ1-1	.	TRBV5-1	.	CASSFSLMNTEAFF	TGCGCCAGCAGCTTCAGTTTGATGAACACTGAAGCTTTCTTT
TRBJ2-2	TRBD2	TRBV30	.	CAWRGLRGAHGELFF	TGTGCCTGGAGGGGGTTGCGGGGGGCCCACGGGGAGCTGTTTTTT
TRBJ1-3	.	TRBV30	few	CAWTREGGESGNTIYF	TGTGCCTGGACACGCGAAGGGGGTGAATCTGGAAACACCATATATTTT
TRBJ1-1	TRBD1	TRBV19	few	CASSPRNRGEVAFF	TGTGCCAGTAGTCCTCGGAACAGGGGGGAGGTGGCTTTCTTT
TRBJ1-2	.	TRBV29-1	.	CSVAAQGHGYTF	TGCAGCGTGGCGGCGCAGGGGCATGGCTACACCTTC
TRBJ1-1	.	TRBV6-1	.	CASSEGYRDPTEAFF	TGTGCCAGCAGTGAAGGGTACAGGGACCCCACTGAAGCTTTCTTT
TRBJ1-2	.	TRBV7-9	.	CASSLYRQEYTF	TGTGCCAGCAGCCTATACCGACAGGAATACACCTTC
TRBJ2-7	TRBD2	TRBV6-5	many	CASSSSTAGGNMQYF	TGTGCCAGCAGTTCGTCTACGGCGGGGGGCAATATGCAGTACTTC
TRBJ2-1	TRBD2	TRBV29-1	.	CSVEGAGGPRSYNEQFF	TGCAGCGTTGAGGGAGCGGGGGGCCCCCGCTCCTACAATGAGCAGTTCTTC
TRBJ2-1	TRBD2	TRBV19	.	CASKNERGGVEQFF	TGTGCCAGTAAGAACGAGCGGGGGGGTGTTGAGCAGTTCTTC
TRBJ2-5	TRBD2	TRBV18	.	CASSSRGGVETQYF	TGTGCCAGCTCATCCCGGGGGGGCGTTGAGACCCAGTACTTC
TRBJ1-2	.	TRBV19	.	CASSQRAVSGITYGYTF	TGTGCCAGTAGTCAACGGGCAGTTTCCGGGATAACTTATGGCTACACCTTC
TRBJ2-7	.	TRBV10-3	.	CAIRDKFYEQYF	TGTGCCATCAGGGACAAGTTCTACGAGCAGTACTTC
TRBJ1-1	TRBD1	TRBV7-9	.	CASSLPGQGTEAFF	TGTGCCAGCAGCTTGCCGGGACAGGGGACTGAAGCTTTCTTT
TRBJ1-1	.	TRBV5-1	.	CASSSGQNTEAFF	TGCGCCAGCAGTTCTGGACAGAACACTGAAGCTTTCTTT
TRBJ1-1	.	TRBV7-9	.	CASSLSRADTEAFF	TGTGCCAGCAGCTTATCTAGAGCGGACACTGAAGCTTTCTTT
TRBJ1-5	.	TRBV6-5	.	CASRGNRDSQPQHF	TGTGCCAGCAGGGGAAACAGGGATAGTCAGCCCCAGCATTTT
TRBJ1-5	.	TRBV12-3/TRBV12-4	.	CASSLAGYVPQHF	TGTGCCAGCAGTTTGGCGGGTTACGTGCCCCAGCATTTT
TRBJ1-2	TRBD1	TRBV27	few	CASSPARTGYGYTF	TGTGCCAGCAGTCCCGCCCGGACAGGGTACGGCTACACCTTC
TRBJ2-1	TRBD2	TRBV7-2	once	CASSQDSSGPYNEQFF	TGTGCCAGCAGCCAAGACTCTAGCGGGCCTTACAATGAGCAGTTCTTC
TRBJ2-1	TRBD2	TRBV5-1	.	CASSIRGDPYNEQFF	TGCGCCAGCAGCATACGGGGGGATCCCTACAATGAGCAGTTCTTC
TRBJ2-7	.	TRBV20-1	.	CSAPTGDEQYF	TGCAGTGCTCCGACAGGTGACGAGCAGTACTTC
TRBJ1-2	.	TRBV10-3	.	CAISEREQIYSGYTF	TGTGCCATCAGTGAAAGGGAGCAGATTTACTCTGGCTACACCTTC